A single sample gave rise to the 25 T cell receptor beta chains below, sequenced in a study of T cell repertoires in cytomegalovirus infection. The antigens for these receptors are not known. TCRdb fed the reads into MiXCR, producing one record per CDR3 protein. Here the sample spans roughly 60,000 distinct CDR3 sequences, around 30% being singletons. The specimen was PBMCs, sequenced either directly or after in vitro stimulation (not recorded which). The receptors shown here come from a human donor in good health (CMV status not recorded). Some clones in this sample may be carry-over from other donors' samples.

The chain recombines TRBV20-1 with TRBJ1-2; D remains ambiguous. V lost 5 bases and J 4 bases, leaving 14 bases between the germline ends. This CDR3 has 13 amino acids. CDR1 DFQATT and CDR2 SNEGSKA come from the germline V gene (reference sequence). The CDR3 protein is CSAPGQSTYGYTF. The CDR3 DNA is TGCAGTGCTCCCGGGCAGTCTACCTATGGCTACACCTTC.

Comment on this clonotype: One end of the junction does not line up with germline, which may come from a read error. This CDR3 is CASSLEKDSDQPQHF. CDR3 DNA: TGTGCCAGCAGCTTAGAGAAGGATAGCGATCAGCCCCAGCATTTT. The chain is built from TRBV7-6 and TRBJ1-5; D gene ambiguous. The CDR3 runs to 15 residues. Germline V gene lookup returns CDR1 SGHVS and CDR2 FNYEAQ.

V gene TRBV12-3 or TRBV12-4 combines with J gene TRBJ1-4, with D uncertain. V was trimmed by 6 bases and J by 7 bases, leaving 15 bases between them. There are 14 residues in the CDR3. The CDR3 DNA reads TGTGCCAGCAGGCCCTCGGAGGAAGGTGAAAAACTGTTTTTT. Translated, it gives CASRPSEEGEKLFF.

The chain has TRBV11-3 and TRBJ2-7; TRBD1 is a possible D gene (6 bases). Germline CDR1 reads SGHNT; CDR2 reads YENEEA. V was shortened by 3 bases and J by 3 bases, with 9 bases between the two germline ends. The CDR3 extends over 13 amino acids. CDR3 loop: CASSLDSNYEQYF. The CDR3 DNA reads TGTGCCAGCAGCTTGGACAGTAACTACGAGCAGTACTTC. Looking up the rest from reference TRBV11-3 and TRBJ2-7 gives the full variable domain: EAGVVQSPRYKIIEKKQPVAFWCNPISGHNTLYWYLQNLGQGPELLIRYENEEAVDDSQLPKDRFSAERLKGVDSTLKIQPAELGDSAVYLCASSLDSNYEQYFGPGTRLTVT.

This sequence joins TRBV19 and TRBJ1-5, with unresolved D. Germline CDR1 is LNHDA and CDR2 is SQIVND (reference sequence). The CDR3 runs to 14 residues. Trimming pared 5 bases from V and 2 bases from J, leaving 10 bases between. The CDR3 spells CASSGPGGNQPQHF. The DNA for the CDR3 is TGTGCCAGTAGTGGTCCGGGAGGCAATCAGCCCCAGCATTTT.

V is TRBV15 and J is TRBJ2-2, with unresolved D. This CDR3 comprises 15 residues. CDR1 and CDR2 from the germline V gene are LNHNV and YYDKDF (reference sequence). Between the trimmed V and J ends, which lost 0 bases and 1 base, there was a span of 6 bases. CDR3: CATSRDRQNTGELFF. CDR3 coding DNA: TGTGCCACCAGCAGAGATCGACAGAACACCGGGGAGCTGTTTTTT.

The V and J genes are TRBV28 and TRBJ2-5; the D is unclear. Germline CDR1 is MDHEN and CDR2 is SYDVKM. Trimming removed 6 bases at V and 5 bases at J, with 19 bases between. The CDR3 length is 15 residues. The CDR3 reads CASRPATKPDETQYF. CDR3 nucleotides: TGTGCCAGCAGGCCCGCGACCAAACCAGATGAGACCCAGTACTTC.

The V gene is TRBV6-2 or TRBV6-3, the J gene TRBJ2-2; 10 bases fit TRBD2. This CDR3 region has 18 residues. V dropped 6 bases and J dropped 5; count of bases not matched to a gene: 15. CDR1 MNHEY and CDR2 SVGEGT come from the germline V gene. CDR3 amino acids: CASSHRASGRMGTGELFF. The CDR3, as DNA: TGTGCCAGCAGCCACCGGGCTAGCGGGAGAATGGGGACCGGGGAGCTGTTTTTT.

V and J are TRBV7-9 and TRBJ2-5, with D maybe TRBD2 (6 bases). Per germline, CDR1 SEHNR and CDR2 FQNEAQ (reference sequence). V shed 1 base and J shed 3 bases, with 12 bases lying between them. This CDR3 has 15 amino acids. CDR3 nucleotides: TGTGCCAGCAGCTTAGGAGTTGGAGGGGAAGAGACCCAGTACTTC. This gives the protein CASSLGVGGEETQYF.

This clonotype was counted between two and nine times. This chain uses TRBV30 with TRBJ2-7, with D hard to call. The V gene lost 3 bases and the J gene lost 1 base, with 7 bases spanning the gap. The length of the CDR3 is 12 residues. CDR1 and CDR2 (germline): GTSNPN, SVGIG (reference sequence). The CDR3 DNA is TGTGCCTGGAGCGTGAGTTCCTACGAGCAGTACTTC. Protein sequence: CAWSVSSYEQYF.

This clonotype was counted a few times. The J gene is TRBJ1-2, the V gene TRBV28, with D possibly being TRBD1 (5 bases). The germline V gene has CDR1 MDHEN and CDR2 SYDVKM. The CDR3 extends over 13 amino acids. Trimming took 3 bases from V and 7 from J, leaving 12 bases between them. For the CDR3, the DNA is TGTGCCAGCAGTTTGCGGGGCGTCGGTGGCTACACCTTC. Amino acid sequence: CASSLRGVGGYTF.

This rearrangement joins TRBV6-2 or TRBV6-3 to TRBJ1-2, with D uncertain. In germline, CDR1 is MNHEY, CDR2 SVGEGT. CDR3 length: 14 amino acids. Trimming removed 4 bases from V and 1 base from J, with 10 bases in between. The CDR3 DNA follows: TGTGCCAGCAGTTTGGGAGTTGGTAACTATGGCTACACCTTC. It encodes CASSLGVGNYGYTF.

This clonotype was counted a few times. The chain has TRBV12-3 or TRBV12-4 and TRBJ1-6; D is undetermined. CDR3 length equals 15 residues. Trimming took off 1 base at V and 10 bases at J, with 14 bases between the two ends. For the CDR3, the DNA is TGTGCCAGCAGTTTAGTCGCTGGCCCGTGGTCACCCCTCCACTTT. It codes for CASSLVAGPWSPLHF.

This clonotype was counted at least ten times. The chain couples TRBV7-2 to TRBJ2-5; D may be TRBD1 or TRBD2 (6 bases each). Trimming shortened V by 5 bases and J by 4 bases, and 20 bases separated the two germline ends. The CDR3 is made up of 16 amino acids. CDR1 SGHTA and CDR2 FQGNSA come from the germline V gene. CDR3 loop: CASSLGGQRAVETQYF. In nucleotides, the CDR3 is TGTGCCAGCAGCCTTGGGGGGCAGAGAGCAGTAGAGACCCAGTACTTC.

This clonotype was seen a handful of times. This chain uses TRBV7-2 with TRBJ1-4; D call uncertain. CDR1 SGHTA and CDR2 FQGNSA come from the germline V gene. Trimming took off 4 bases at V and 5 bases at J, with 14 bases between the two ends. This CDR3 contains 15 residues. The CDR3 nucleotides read TGTGCCAGCAGCTCAGCAGGCGCGGGGAATGAAAAACTGTTTTTT. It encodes CASSSAGAGNEKLFF.

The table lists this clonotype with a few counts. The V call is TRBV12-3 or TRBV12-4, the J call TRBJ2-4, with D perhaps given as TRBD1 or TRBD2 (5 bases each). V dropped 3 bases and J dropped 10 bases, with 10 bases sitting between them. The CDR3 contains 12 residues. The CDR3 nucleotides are TGTGCCAGCAGTTTTTTGTGGGGGATTCAGTACTTC. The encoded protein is CASSFLWGIQYF.

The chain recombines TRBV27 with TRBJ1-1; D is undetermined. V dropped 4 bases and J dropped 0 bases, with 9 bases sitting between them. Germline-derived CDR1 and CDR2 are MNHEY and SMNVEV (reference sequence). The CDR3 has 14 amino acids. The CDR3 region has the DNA TGTGCCAGCAGTTCGTTCGGCCTGAACACTGAAGCTTTCTTT. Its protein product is CASSSFGLNTEAFF.

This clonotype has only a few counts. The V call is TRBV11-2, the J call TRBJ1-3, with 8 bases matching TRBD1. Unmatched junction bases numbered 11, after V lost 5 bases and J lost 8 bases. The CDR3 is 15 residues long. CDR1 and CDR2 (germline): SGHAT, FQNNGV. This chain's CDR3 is CASSPLGQGADTIYF. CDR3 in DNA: TGTGCCAGCAGCCCCCTCGGCCAGGGGGCCGACACCATATATTTT. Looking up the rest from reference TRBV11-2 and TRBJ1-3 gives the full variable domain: EAGVAQSPRYKIIEKRQSVAFWCNPISGHATLYWYQQILGQGPKLLIQFQNNGVVDDSQLPKDRFSAERLKGVDSTLKIQPAKLEDSAVYLCASSPLGQGADTIYFGEGSWLTVV.

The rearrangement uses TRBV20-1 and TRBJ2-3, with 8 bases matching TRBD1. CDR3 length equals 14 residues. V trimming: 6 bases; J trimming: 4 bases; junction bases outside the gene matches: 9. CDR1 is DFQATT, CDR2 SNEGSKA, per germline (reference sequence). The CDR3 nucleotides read TGCAGTGCCCCTGGACAGGGAGGACCAGATACGCAGTATTTT. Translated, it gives CSAPGQGGPDTQYF.

The CDR3 protein is CSARGPTRPQYF. Written as DNA, the CDR3 is TGCAGTGCTAGAGGGCCCACTAGGCCCCAGTACTTC. The chain carries TRBV20-1 and TRBJ2-5, with a tentative D call TRBD2 (5 bases). Germline V lookup: CDR1 DFQATT, CDR2 SNEGSKA (reference sequence). This CDR3 contains 12 residues. The V gene lost 1 base and the J gene lost 9 bases, with 12 bases spanning the gap.

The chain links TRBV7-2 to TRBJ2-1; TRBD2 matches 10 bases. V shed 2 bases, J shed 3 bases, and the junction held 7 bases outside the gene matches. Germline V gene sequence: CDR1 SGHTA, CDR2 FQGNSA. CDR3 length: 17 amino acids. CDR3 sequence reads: CASSLWGAGGRYNEQFF. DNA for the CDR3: TGTGCCAGCAGCTTATGGGGAGCGGGGGGGCGCTACAATGAGCAGTTCTTC.

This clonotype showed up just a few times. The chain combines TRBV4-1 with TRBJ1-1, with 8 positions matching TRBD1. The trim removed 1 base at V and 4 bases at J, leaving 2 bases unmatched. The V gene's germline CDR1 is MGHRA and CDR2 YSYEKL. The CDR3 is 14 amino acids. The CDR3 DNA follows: TGCGCCAGCAGCCAAGGACAGGGGAGCACTGAAGCTTTCTTT. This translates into CASSQGQGSTEAFF.

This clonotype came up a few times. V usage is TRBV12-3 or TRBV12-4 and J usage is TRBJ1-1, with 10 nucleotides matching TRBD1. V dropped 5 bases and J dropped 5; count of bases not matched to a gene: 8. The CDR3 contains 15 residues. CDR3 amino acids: CASSPRQGAMTEAFF. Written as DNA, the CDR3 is TGTGCCAGCAGTCCCCGACAGGGGGCAATGACTGAAGCTTTCTTT.

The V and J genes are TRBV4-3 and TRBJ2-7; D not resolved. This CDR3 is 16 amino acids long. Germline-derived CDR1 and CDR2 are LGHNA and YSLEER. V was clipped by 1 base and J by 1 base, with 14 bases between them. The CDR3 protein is CASSQAISRPSYEQYF. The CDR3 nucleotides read TGCGCCAGCAGCCAAGCTATCAGCCGACCTTCCTACGAGCAGTACTTC.

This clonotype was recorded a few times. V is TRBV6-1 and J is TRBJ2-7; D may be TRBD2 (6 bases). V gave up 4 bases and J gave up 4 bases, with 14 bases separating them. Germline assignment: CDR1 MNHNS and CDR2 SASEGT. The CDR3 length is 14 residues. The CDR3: CASSVEGRHYEQYF. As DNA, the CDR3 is TGTGCCAGCAGTGTGGAGGGGCGCCATTACGAGCAGTACTTC.